This entry lists 25 T cell receptor beta chains sequenced from one sample in a study of cytomegalovirus exposure and HLA in healthy donors. Both 60 Vbeta primers and 13 Jbeta primers went into the PCR. The method was immunoSEQ multiplex PCR; TCRdb's version includes in-frame clones alone and lacks a portion of them. The sample has 190,000 or so clones, about four fifths seen once. Input material: PBMCs. All receptors come from a man in his fifties in good health and CMV-seronegative.

This clone showed up just once. CDR3 region: CASGYQLGDPGTNYGYTF. The DNA of the CDR3 is TGTGCTAGTGGTTACCAACTCGGGGATCCGGGTACTAACTATGGCTACACCTTC. The chain couples TRBV12-5 to TRBJ1-2; D call uncertain. The V gene's germline CDR1 is LGHNT and CDR2 FRNRAP. The ends were cut back, 4 bases at V and 0 bases at J, with 21 bases in the middle. The CDR3 contains 18 residues.

There are a few counts of this clone. The genes are TRBV10-3 and TRBJ2-1, with D tentatively TRBD2 (6 bases). Per germline, CDR1 ENHRY and CDR2 SYGVKD. The V end lost 1 base, the J end lost 3 bases, and 13 bases lay between the germline ends. CDR3 length: 16 residues. The CDR3 coding sequence is TGTGCCATCAGTGAGTTGGAGGGAGTGGGCTACAATGAGCAGTTCTTC. Its translation: CAISELEGVGYNEQFF.

This sequence joins TRBV11-2 and TRBJ2-2; D possibly corresponds to TRBD2 (5 bases). The CDR3 length is 14 residues. The V gene lost 3 bases and the J gene lost 2 bases, with 7 bases spanning the gap. Germline assignment: CDR1 SGHAT and CDR2 FQNNGV. This CDR3 is CASSLDSNTGELFF. The CDR3 nucleotides read TGTGCCAGCAGCTTGGACTCAAACACCGGGGAGCTGTTTTTT.

V usage is TRBV9 and J usage is TRBJ2-1, with D possibly TRBD1 on 6 matching bases. Germline V gene lookup returns CDR1 SGDLS and CDR2 YYNGEE. Trimming removed 0 bases from V and 7 bases from J, with 14 bases in between. The CDR3 totals 15 residues. Here the CDR3 reads CASSVDLLGGNEQFF. The CDR3 region has the DNA TGTGCCAGCAGCGTAGATCTTCTAGGGGGAAATGAGCAGTTCTTC.

This clone turned up a few times. The chain carries TRBV28 and TRBJ1-2, with D tentatively TRBD1 (5 bases). The V and J ends lost 7 bases and 3 bases respectively, with 15 bases between them. The germline V gene has CDR1 MDHEN and CDR2 SYDVKM. This CDR3 region has 14 residues. For the CDR3, the DNA is TGTGCCAGCACCCAGGACACCGATCACTATGGCTACACCTTC. Translating gives CASTQDTDHYGYTF.

This clone has more than one count but fewer than ten. This chain links TRBV7-9 with TRBJ1-4; TRBD1 aligns across 9 bases. The V gene end was trimmed by 3 bases and the J gene end by 0 bases; junction bases not matched to a gene: 2. Germline CDR1 SEHNR, CDR2 FQNEAQ (reference sequence). This CDR3 region has 16 residues. The CDR3: CASSLGQGTTNEKLFF. The CDR3 coding sequence is TGTGCCAGCAGCTTGGGACAGGGAACAACTAATGAAAAACTGTTTTTT.

The chain employs TRBV6-1 and TRBJ2-3; 9 bases are shared with TRBD1. This CDR3 has 16 amino acids. V gave up 4 bases and J gave up 5 bases; unmatched junction bases: 10. From germline, CDR1 is MNHNS and CDR2 SASEGT. The CDR3 sequence: CASSGPGQGRGDTQYF. In DNA form, the CDR3 reads TGTGCCAGCAGTGGACCGGGACAGGGACGAGGAGATACGCAGTATTTT.

There are a few counts of this clone. V usage is TRBV6-1 and J usage is TRBJ2-7; 8 bases fit TRBD1. CDR1 is MNHNS, CDR2 SASEGT, per germline. J was trimmed by 2 bases and V by 6 bases; bases with no gene match: 6. The CDR3 is 14 amino acids. In DNA form, the CDR3 reads TGTGCCAGCAGCCACGGACAGGGCCCCTACGAGCAGTACTTC. Amino acids: CASSHGQGPYEQYF.

This sequence joins TRBV6-1 and TRBJ1-1; D gene uncertain. Trimming took off 6 bases at V and 4 bases at J, with 9 bases between the two ends. Per germline, CDR1 MNHNS and CDR2 SASEGT. The CDR3 extends over 12 amino acids. The DNA for the CDR3 is TGTGCCAGCAGGGGAGGGAGCACTGAAGCTTTCTTT. Translated: CASRGGSTEAFF.

The chain has TRBV7-2 and TRBJ2-1; weak D call: TRBD2 (6 bases). This CDR3 contains 15 residues. The germline V gene encodes CDR1 SGHTA and CDR2 FQGNSA. V was shortened by 5 bases and J by 2 bases, with 13 bases between the two germline ends. CDR3 in amino acids: CASSQALAPYNEQFF. In DNA, the CDR3 is TGTGCCAGCAGCCAAGCGCTAGCGCCCTACAATGAGCAGTTCTTC. Filled out from reference TRBV7-2 and TRBJ2-1, the complete variable domain reads GAGVSQSPSNKVTEKGKDVELRCDPISGHTALYWYRQSLGQGLEFLIYFQGNSAPDKSGLPSDRFSAERTGGSVSTLTIQRTQQEDSAVYLCASSQALAPYNEQFFGPGTRLTVL.

The chain carries TRBV5-1 and TRBJ2-3, with a weak D call TRBD2 (6 bases). This CDR3 spans 16 amino acids. Between the trimmed V and J ends, which lost 3 bases and 0 bases, there was a span of 14 bases. Looked up from germline, CDR1 is SGHRS and CDR2 is YFSETQ. The CDR3 DNA sequence: TGCGCCAGCAGCTCTAGGGGACTGACTAGCACAGATACGCAGTATTTT. The encoded protein is CASSSRGLTSTDTQYF.

V and J are TRBV6-5 and TRBJ2-1; maybe TRBD1 (6 bases). CDR1 is MNHEY, CDR2 SVGAGI, per germline. V was trimmed by 6 bases and J by 6 bases, leaving 15 bases between them. CDR3 length equals 14 residues. The CDR3 DNA reads as TGTGCCAGCAGGGGAACAGGGAAAGGCAATGAGCAGTTCTTC. Its protein is CASRGTGKGNEQFF.

The V gene is TRBV19, the J gene TRBJ1-5; the D gene is possibly TRBD1 (5 bases). CDR3 length: 16 amino acids. Trimming left V 3 bases short and J 1 base short, with 13 bases between. Per the germline V gene, CDR1 is LNHDA and CDR2 is SQIVND (reference sequence). The CDR3 loop is CASSMRGVRSNQPQHF. CDR3 nucleotide sequence: TGTGCCAGTAGTATGCGGGGGGTCCGGAGCAATCAGCCCCAGCATTTT.

The chain employs TRBV9 and TRBJ1-1; D might be TRBD1 (5 bases). The CDR3 loop spans 15 amino acids. The V and J ends lost 0 bases and 5 bases respectively, with 14 bases between them. Per the germline V gene, CDR1 is SGDLS and CDR2 is YYNGEE. Here the CDR3 DNA reads TGTGCCAGCAGCGTAGCTAAAACAGGTGGGACTGAAGCTTTCTTT. This translates into CASSVAKTGGTEAFF.

This chain uses TRBV19 with TRBJ2-1; D ambiguous. Germline CDR1 LNHDA, CDR2 SQIVND (reference sequence). V gave up 4 bases and J gave up 0 bases, with 7 bases separating them. This CDR3 has 14 amino acids. The CDR3 region has the DNA TGTGCCAGTAGTACATCGAGCTCCTACAATGAGCAGTTCTTC. This translates into CASSTSSSYNEQFF.

Regarding this clone: One junction end does not reproduce the germline sequence, and a read error may be involved. J is TRBJ1-2 and V is TRBV7-2; D might be TRBD1 (5 bases). From germline, CDR1 is SGHTA and CDR2 FQGNSA. This CDR3 is 13 amino acids long. DNA for the CDR3: TGTGCCAGCAGCTCTTACCTAGGGGACTACAGCTTATTC. Its translation: CASSSYLGDYSLF.

The J gene is TRBJ2-3, the V gene TRBV7-3; D call uncertain. Germline CDR1 and CDR2: SGHTA and FQGTGA. The CDR3 runs 12 residues. The V gene lost 1 base and the J gene lost 4 bases, with 3 bases spanning the gap. Here the CDR3 DNA reads TGTGCCAGCAGCTTAATCGCAGATACGCAGTATTTT. Protein: CASSLIADTQYF.

The gene calls are TRBV7-2 and TRBJ1-2; TRBD1 is a possible D gene (6 bases). The germline V gene encodes CDR1 SGHTA and CDR2 FQGNSA. CDR3 size: 16 residues. V was cut by 5 bases and J by 3 bases, with 19 bases left in between. CDR3 nucleotides: TGTGCCAGCAGCCGGGAGGGGGGGGGCTTAGACTATGGCTACACCTTC. Translated: CASSREGGGLDYGYTF.

This rearrangement joins TRBV7-2 to TRBJ2-5; D is possibly TRBD2 (6 bases). Germline values: CDR1 SGHTA, CDR2 FQGNSA. Trimming took off 3 bases at V and 0 bases at J, with 8 bases between the two ends. The CDR3 loop spans 14 amino acids. CDR3 in amino acids: CASSLGLNQETQYF. Here the CDR3 DNA reads TGTGCCAGCAGCTTGGGACTTAACCAAGAGACCCAGTACTTC.

The rearrangement joins TRBV19 to TRBJ2-4, with a weak D call TRBD1 (8 bases). Germline lookup yields CDR1 LNHDA and CDR2 SQIVND (reference sequence). This CDR3 region has 14 residues. Trimming stripped 6 bases from V and 9 bases from J, with 18 bases between. Written as DNA, the CDR3 is TGTGCCAGTAGCCCATCAGGGGGCGGGGGCATTCAGTACTTC. Protein sequence: CASSPSGGGGIQYF.

The chain couples TRBV5-1 to TRBJ2-7; D perhaps matches TRBD2 (7 bases). The germline CDR1 and CDR2 sequences are SGHRS and YFSETQ. CDR3 length equals 16 residues. Deletions cut 4 bases from V and 2 bases from J, with 19 bases between. The CDR3 reads CASSGSRGQVAYEQYF. CDR3 bases: TGCGCCAGCAGCGGCTCGCGGGGGCAGGTCGCCTACGAGCAGTACTTC. The variable domain in full, with the rest retrieved from reference TRBV5-1 and TRBJ2-7, is KAGVTQTPRYLIKTRGQQVTLSCSPISGHRSVSWYQQTPGQGLQFLFEYFSETQRNKGNFPGRFSGRQFSNSRSEMNVSTLELGDSALYLCASSGSRGQVAYEQYFGPGTRLTVT.

This rearrangement joins TRBV7-9 to TRBJ1-6; D is uncertain. V lost 8 bases to trimming and J lost 7 bases, with 15 bases between them. CDR3 size: 14 residues. CDR1 is SEHNR, CDR2 FQNEAQ, per germline (reference sequence). The CDR3 loop is CASLWRGLNSPLHF. CDR3 DNA sequence: TGTGCCAGCCTCTGGCGGGGTTTAAATTCACCCCTCCACTTT.

V gene TRBV5-8 combines with J gene TRBJ1-2; TRBD1 agrees at 9 bases. The CDR3 runs to 18 residues. CDR1 and CDR2 (germline): SGHTS, YDEGEE. With V trimmed by 4 bases and J by 4 bases, 17 bases remained unmatched. DNA of the CDR3: TGTGCCAGCAGCCCTCCTCCGGGACAGGGACACCTGAGCTATGGCTACACCTTC. It codes for CASSPPPGQGHLSYGYTF. Using reference TRBV5-8 and TRBJ1-2 for the parts outside the CDR3, the full variable domain is EAGVTQSPTHLIKTRGQQATLRCSPISGHTSVYWYQQALGLGLQFLLWYDEGEERNRGNFPPRFSGRQFPNYSSELNVNALELEDSALYLCASSPPPGQGHLSYGYTFGSGTRLTVV.

V and J are TRBV6-5 and TRBJ2-1; 8 bases match TRBD1. CDR3 length equals 15 residues. V gave up 6 bases and J gave up 5 bases; unmatched junction bases: 9. CDR1 is MNHEY and CDR2 is SVGAGI in the germline V gene. DNA for the CDR3: TGTGCCAGCAGACCCGACAGGGGTAGGAACAATGAGCAGTTCTTC. Protein product: CASRPDRGRNNEQFF.

This clone was seen only a few times. V gene TRBV4-3 combines with J gene TRBJ2-4, with a weak D call TRBD2 (6 bases). CDR3 length: 15 amino acids. CDR1 and CDR2 (germline): LGHNA, YSLEER. Trimming pared 0 bases from V and 9 bases from J, leaving 15 bases between. Here the CDR3 reads CASSQESSANRIQYF. Here the CDR3 DNA reads TGCGCCAGCAGCCAAGAGTCTAGCGCTAATCGCATTCAGTACTTC.